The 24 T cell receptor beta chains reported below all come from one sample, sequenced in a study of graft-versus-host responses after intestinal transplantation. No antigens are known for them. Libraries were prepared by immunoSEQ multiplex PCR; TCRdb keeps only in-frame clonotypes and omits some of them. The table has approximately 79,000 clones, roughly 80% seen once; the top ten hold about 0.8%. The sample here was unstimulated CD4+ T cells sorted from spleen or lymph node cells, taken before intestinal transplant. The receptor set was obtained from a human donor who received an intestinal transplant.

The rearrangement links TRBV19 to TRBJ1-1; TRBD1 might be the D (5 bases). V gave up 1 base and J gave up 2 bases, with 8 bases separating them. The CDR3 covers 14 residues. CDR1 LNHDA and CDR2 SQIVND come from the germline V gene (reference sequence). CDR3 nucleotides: TGTGCCAGTAGTATAGGGGGGGGTAACACTGAAGCTTTCTTT. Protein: CASSIGGGNTEAFF.

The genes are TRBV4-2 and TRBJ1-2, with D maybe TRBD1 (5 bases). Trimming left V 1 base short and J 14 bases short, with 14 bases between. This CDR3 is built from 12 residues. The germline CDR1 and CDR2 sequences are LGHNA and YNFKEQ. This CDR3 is CASSQVGQGRTF. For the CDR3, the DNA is TGTGCCAGCAGCCAAGTCGGACAAGGGAGGACCTTC.

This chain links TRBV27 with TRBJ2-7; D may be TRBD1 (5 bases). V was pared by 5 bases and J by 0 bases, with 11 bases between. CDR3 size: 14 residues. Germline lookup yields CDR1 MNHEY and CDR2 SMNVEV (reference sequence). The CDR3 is CASSPLDSSYEQYF. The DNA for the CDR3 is TGTGCCAGCAGTCCGCTAGACAGCTCCTACGAGCAGTACTTC.

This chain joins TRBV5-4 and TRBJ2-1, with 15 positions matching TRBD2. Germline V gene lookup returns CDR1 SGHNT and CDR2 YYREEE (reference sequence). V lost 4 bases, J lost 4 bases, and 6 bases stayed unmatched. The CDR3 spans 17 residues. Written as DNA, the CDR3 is TGTGCCAGCAGCCTGGGACTAGCGGGGGGTATGTACAATGAGCAGTTCTTC. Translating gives CASSLGLAGGMYNEQFF.

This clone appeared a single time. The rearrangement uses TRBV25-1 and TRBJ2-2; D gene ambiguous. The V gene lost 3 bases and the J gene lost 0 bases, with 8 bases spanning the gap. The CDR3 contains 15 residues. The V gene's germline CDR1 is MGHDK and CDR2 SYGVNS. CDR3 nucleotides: TGTGCCAGCAGTGACCGGGTCTCGAACACCGGGGAGCTGTTTTTT. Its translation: CASSDRVSNTGELFF.

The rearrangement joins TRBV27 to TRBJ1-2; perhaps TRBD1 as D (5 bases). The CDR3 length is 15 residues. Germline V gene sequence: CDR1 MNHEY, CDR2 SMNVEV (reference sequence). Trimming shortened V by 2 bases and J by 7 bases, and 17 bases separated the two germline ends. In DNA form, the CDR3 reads TGTGCCAGCAGTTTAGAAGGCAGGGCAGGCTCTGGCTACACCTTC. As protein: CASSLEGRAGSGYTF.

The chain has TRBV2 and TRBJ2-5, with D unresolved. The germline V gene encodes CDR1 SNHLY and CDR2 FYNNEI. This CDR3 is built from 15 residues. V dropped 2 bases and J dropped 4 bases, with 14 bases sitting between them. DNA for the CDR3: TGTGCCAGCAGTGAATTGAACTACCTGGGAGAGACCCAGTACTTC. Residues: CASSELNYLGETQYF.

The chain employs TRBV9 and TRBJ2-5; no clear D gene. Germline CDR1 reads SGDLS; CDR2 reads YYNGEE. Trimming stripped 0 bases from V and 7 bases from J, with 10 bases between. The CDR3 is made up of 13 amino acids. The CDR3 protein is CASSVDGSRTQYF. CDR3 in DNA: TGTGCCAGCAGCGTAGATGGCTCTCGGACCCAGTACTTC.

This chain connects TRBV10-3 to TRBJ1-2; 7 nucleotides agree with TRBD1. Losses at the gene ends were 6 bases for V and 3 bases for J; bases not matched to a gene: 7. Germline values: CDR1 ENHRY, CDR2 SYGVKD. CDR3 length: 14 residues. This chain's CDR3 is CAIRIQGPDYGYTF. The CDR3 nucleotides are TGTGCCATCAGGATACAGGGGCCTGACTATGGCTACACCTTC.

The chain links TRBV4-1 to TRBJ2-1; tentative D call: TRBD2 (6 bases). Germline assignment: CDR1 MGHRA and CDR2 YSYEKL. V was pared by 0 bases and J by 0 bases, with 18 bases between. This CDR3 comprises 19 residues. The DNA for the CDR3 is TGCGCCAGCAGCCAAGACGCCCCCCTTTACGGGAGCTCCTACAATGAGCAGTTCTTC. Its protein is CASSQDAPLYGSSYNEQFF.

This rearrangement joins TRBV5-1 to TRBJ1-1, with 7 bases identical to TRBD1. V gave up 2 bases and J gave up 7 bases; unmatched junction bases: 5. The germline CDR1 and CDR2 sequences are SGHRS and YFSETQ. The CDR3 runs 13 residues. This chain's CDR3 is CASSLVTGLEAFF. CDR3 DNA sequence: TGCGCCAGCAGCTTAGTGACAGGGCTTGAAGCTTTCTTT.

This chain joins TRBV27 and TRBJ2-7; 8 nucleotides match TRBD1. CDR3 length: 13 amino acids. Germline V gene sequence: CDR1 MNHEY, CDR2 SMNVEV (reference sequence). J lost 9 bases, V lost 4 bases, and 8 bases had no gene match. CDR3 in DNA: TGTGCCAGCAGTTATCAGGGGGCGCGACGGCAGTACTTC. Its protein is CASSYQGARRQYF.

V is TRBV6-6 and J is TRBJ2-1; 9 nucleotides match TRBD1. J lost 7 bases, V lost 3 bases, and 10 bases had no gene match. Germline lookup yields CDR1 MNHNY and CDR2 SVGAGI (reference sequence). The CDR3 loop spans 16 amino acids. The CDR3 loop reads CASSYIMGQGRNEQFF. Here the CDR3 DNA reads TGTGCCAGCAGTTATATAATGGGACAGGGTAGGAATGAGCAGTTCTTC.

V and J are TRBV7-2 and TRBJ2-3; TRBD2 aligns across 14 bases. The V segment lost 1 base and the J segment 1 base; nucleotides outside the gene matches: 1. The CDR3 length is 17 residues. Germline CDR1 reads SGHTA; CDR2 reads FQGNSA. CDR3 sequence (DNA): TGTGCCAGCAGCTTAGAGGGACTAGCGGGGGGCACAGATACGCAGTATTTT. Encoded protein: CASSLEGLAGGTDTQYF.

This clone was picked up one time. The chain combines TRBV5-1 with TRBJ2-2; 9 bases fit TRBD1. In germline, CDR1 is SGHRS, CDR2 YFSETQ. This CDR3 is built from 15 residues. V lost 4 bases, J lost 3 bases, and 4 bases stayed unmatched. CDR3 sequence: CASSTGQGYTGELFF. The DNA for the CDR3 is TGCGCCAGCAGCACCGGACAGGGGTACACCGGGGAGCTGTTTTTT.

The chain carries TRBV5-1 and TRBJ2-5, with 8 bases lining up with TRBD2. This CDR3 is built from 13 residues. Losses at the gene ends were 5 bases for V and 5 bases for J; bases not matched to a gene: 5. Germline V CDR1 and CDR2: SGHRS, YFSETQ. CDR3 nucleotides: TGCGCCAGCAGTACGGGAGGGCCTGAGACCCAGTACTTC. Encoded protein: CASSTGGPETQYF.

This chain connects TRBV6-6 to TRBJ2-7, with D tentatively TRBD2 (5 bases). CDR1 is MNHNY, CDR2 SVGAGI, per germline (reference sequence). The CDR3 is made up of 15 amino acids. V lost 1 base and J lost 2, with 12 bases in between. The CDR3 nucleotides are TGTGCCAGCAGTTACTTACGGGGAAGGGCCTACGAGCAGTACTTC. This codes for CASSYLRGRAYEQYF.

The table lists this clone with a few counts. The CDR3, as DNA: TGTGCCAGCTCACCTTCACACCTTAACTATGGCTACACCTTC. Its translation is CASSPSHLNYGYTF. V and J are TRBV18 and TRBJ1-2; D not resolved. This CDR3 spans 14 amino acids. Germline assignment: CDR1 KGHSH and CDR2 LQKENI. Between the trimmed V and J ends, which lost 3 bases and 1 base, there was a span of 9 bases.

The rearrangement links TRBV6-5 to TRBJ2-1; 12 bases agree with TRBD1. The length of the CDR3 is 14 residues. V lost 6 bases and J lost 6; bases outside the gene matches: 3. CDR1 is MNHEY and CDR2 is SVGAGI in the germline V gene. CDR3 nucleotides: TGTGCCAGCAGCCCGGGACAGGGGGCCAATGAGCAGTTCTTC. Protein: CASSPGQGANEQFF.

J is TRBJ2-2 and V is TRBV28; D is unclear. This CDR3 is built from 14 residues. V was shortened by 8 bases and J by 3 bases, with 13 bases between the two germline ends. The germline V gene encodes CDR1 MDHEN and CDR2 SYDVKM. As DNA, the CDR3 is TGTGCCAGCCGGAGACCCCTAGACACCGGGGAGCTGTTTTTT. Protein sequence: CASRRPLDTGELFF. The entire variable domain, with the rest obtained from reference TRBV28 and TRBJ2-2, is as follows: DVKVTQSSRYLVKRTGEKVFLECVQDMDHENMFWYRQDPGLGLRLIYFSYDVKMKEKGDIPEGYSVSREKKERFSLILESASTNQTSMYLCASRRPLDTGELFFGEGSRLTVL.

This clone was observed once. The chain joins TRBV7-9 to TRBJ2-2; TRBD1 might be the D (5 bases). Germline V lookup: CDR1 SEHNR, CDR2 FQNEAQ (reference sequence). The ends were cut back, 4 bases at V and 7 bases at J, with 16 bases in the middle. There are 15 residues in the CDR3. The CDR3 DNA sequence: TGTGCCAGCAGCTCAGGGCGGAATACCGGCGGGGAGCTGTTTTTT. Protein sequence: CASSSGRNTGGELFF.

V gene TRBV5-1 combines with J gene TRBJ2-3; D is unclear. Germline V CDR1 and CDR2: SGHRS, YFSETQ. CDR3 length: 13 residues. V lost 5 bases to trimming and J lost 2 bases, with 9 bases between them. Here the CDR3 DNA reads TGCGCCAGCAGGGGCAGCCCCACAGATACGCAGTATTTT. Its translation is CASRGSPTDTQYF.

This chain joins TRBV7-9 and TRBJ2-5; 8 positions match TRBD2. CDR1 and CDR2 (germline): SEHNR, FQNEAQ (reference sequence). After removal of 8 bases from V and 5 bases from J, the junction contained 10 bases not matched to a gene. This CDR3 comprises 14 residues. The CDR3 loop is CASDKRGPRETQYF. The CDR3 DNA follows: TGTGCCAGCGACAAGCGGGGGCCCCGGGAGACCCAGTACTTC.

The CDR3 region is CASSLGVPRNEQFF. DNA for the CDR3: TGTGCCAGCAGCCTTGGTGTTCCGAGGAATGAGCAGTTCTTC. The V and J genes are TRBV7-3 and TRBJ2-1, with unresolved D. Looked up from germline, CDR1 is SGHTA and CDR2 is FQGTGA. V shed 5 bases and J shed 7 bases, with 15 bases lying between them. CDR3 length: 14 amino acids. Full variable domain (rest looked up from reference TRBV7-3 and TRBJ2-1): GAGVSQTPSNKVTEKGKYVELRCDPISGHTALYWYRQSLGQGPEFLIYFQGTGAADDSGLPNDRFFAVRPEGSVSTLKIQRTERGDSAVYLCASSLGVPRNEQFFGPGTRLTVL.